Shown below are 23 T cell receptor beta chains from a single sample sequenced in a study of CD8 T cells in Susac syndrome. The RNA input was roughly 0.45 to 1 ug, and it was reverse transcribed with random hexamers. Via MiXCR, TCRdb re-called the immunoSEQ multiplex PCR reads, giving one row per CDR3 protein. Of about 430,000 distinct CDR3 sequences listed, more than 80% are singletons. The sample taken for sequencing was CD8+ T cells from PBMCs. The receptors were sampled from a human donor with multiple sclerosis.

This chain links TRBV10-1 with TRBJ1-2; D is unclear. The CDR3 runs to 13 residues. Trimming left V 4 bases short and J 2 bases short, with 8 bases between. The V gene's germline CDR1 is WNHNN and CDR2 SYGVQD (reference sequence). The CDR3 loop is CASSVPGNYGYTF. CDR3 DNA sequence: TGCGCCAGCAGTGTTCCCGGGAACTATGGCTACACCTTC.

CDR3 sequence (DNA): TGTGCCAGCAACGACGCCACCGGAGGACGGCACGAGCAGTACTTC. It is translated as CASNDATGGRHEQYF. The chain is built from TRBV7-9 and TRBJ2-7; D might be TRBD2 (5 bases). V was clipped by 7 bases and J by 5 bases, with 21 bases between them. Germline V gene sequence: CDR1 SEHNR, CDR2 FQNEAQ (reference sequence). This CDR3 has 15 residues.

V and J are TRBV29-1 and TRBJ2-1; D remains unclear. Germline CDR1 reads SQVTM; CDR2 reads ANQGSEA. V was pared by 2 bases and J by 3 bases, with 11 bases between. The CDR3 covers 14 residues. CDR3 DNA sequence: TGCAGCGTTGAAATCTCTGGGGACTACAATGAGCAGTTCTTC. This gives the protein CSVEISGDYNEQFF.

The DNA for the CDR3 is TGCAGTGCGACGACCCAAGGGGGCTCTGGAAACACCATATATTTT. It yields the protein CSATTQGGSGNTIYF. The chain is built from TRBV20-1 and TRBJ1-3; D perhaps matches TRBD1 (6 bases). Between the trimmed V and J ends, which lost 6 bases and 0 bases, there was a span of 15 bases. In germline, CDR1 is DFQATT, CDR2 SNEGSKA (reference sequence). The CDR3 loop spans 15 amino acids.

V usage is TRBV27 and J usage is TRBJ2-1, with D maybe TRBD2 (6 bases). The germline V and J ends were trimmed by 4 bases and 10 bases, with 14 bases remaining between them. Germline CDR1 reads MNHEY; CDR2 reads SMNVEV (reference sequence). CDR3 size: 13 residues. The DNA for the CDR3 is TGTGCCAGCAGTTATGATGTTGGGGGGGAGCAGTTCTTC. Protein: CASSYDVGGEQFF.

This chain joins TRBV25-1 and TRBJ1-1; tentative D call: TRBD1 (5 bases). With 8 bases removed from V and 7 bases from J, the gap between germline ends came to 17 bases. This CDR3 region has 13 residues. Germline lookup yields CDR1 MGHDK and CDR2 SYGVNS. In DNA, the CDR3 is TGTGCCAGCGGCGTCGGGGGGTTTGGTGAAGCTTTCTTT. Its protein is CASGVGGFGEAFF.

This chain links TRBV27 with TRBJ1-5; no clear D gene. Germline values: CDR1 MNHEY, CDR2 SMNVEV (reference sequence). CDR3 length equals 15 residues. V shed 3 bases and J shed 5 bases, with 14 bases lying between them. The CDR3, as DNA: TGTGCCAGCAGTTTGGGGTCGGGAGGCCATCAGCCCCAGCATTTT. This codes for CASSLGSGGHQPQHF.

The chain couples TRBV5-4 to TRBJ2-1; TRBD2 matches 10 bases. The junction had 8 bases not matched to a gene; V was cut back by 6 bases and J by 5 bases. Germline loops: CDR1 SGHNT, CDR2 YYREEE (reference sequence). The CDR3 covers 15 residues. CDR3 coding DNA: TGTGCCAGCACCGAAGGACTAGCGGAAAACAATGAGCAGTTCTTC. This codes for CASTEGLAENNEQFF.

The CDR3 loop is CASSLSAGANVLTF. The CDR3 coding sequence is TGTGCCAGCAGCTTGAGTGCCGGCGCCAACGTCCTGACTTTC. The V gene is TRBV5-6, the J gene TRBJ2-6; D uncertain. Germline V gene sequence: CDR1 SGHDT, CDR2 YYEEEE. This CDR3 is built from 14 residues. V shed 1 base and J shed 7 bases, with 9 bases lying between them.

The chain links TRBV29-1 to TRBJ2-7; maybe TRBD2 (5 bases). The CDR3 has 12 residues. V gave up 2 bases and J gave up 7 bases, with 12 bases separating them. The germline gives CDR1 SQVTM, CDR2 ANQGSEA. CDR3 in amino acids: CSVEYEGMEQYF. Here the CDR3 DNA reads TGCAGCGTTGAATACGAGGGAATGGAGCAGTACTTC.

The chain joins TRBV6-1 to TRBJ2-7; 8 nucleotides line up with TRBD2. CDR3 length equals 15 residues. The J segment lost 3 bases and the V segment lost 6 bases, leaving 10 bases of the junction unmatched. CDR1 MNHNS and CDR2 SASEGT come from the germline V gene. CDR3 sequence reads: CASSAGLARFYEQYF. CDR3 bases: TGTGCCAGCAGCGCAGGACTAGCTAGGTTCTACGAGCAGTACTTC.

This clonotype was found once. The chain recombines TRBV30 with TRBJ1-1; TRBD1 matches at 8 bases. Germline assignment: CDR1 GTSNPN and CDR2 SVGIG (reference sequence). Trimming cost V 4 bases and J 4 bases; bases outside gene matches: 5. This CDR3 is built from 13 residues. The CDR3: CAWTGGRGTEAFF. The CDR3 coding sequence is TGTGCCTGGACAGGGGGCCGTGGCACTGAAGCTTTCTTT.

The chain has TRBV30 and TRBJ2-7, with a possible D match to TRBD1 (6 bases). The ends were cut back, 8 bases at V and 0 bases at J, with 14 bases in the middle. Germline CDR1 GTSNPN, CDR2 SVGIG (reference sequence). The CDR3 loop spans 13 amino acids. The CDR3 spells CAGGQIHSYEQYF. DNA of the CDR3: TGTGCCGGTGGACAGATTCACTCCTACGAGCAGTACTTC. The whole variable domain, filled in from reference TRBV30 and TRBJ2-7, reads SQTIHQWPATLVQPVGSPLSLECTVEGTSNPNLYWYRQAAGRGLQLLFYSVGIGQISSEVPQNLSASRPQDRQFILSSKKLLLSDSGFYLCAGGQIHSYEQYFGPGTRLTVT.

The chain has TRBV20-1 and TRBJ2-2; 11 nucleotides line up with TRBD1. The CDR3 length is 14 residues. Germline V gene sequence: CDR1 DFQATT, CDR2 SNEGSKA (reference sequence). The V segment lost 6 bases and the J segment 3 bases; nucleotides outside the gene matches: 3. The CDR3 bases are TGCAGTGCCCGGACAGGGGGCGACACCGGGGAGCTGTTTTTT. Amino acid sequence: CSARTGGDTGELFF.

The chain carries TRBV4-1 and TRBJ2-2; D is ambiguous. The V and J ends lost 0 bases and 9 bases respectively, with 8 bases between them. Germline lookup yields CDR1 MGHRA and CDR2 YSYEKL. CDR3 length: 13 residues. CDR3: CASSQEGYRELFF. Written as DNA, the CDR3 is TGCGCCAGCAGCCAAGAAGGGTACCGGGAGCTGTTTTTT.

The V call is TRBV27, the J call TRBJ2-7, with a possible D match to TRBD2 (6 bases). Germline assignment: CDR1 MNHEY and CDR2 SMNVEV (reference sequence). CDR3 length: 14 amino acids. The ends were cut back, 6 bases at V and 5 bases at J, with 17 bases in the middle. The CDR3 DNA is TGTGCCAGCAGCATGGCGGGACCGGGGAACGAGCAGTACTTC. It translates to CASSMAGPGNEQYF.

The chain's CDR3 is CASSADRELFF. The CDR3 nucleotides read TGTGCCAGCAGCGCCGACAGGGAGCTGTTTTTT. The genes are TRBV6-5 and TRBJ2-2; D unclear. Germline CDR1 and CDR2: MNHEY and SVGAGI. V lost 6 bases and J 9 bases, leaving 8 bases between the germline ends. This CDR3 is 11 amino acids long.

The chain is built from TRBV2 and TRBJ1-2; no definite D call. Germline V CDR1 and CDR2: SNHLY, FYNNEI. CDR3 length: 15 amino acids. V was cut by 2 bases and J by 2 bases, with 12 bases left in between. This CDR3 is CASSESAGSNYGYTF. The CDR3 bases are TGTGCCAGCAGTGAAAGCGCAGGATCGAACTATGGCTACACCTTC.

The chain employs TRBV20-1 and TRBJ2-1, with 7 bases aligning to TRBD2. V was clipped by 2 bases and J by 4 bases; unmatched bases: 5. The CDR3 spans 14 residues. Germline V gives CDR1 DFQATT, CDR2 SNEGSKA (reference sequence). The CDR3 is CSARSGEGYNEQFF. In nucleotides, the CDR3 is TGCAGTGCTAGATCGGGGGAGGGATACAATGAGCAGTTCTTC.

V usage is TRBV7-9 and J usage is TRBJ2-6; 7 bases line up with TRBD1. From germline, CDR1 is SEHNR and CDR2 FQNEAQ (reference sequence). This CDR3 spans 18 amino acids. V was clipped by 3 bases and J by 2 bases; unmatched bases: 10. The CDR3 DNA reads TGTGCCAGCAGCTTGACCGAGGGGGCAGGCGCTGGGGCCAACGTCCTGACTTTC. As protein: CASSLTEGAGAGANVLTF.

CDR3 nucleotide sequence: TGCAGCGTTGAAAGTATGAACACCGGGGAGCTGTTTTTT. Protein product: CSVESMNTGELFF. The chain is built from TRBV29-1 and TRBJ2-2; D uncertain. This CDR3 is built from 13 residues. Germline V CDR1 and CDR2: SQVTM, ANQGSEA. Trimming removed 2 bases at V and 1 base at J, with 5 bases between.

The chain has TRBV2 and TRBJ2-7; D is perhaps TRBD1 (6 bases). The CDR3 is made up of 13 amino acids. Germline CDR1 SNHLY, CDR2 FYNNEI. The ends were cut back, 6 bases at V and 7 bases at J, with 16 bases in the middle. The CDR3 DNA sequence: TGTGCCAGCAGCGGACAGTCCTACTGGGAGCAGTACTTC. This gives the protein CASSGQSYWEQYF.

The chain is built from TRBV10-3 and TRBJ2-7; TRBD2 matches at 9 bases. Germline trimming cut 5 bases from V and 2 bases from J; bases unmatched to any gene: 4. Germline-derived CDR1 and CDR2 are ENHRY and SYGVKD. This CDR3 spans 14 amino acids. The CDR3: CAISPSGAAYEQYF. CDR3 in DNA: TGTGCCATCAGTCCTAGCGGGGCCGCCTACGAGCAGTACTTC.